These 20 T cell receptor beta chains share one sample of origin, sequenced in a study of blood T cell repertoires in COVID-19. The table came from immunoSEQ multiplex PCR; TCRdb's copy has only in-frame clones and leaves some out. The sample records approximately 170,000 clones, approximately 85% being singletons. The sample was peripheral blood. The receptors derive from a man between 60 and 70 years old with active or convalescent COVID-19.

In DNA, the CDR3 is TGTGCCAGCAGTGCGCGGGGTGGAAGTCCAGCCAAAAACATTCAGTACTTC. Its translation is CASSARGGSPAKNIQYF. V is TRBV6-1 and J is TRBJ2-4; D possibly corresponds to TRBD2 (6 bases). V shed 4 bases and J shed 0 bases, with 16 bases lying between them. The CDR3 runs to 17 residues. Germline V CDR1 and CDR2: MNHNS, SASEGT.

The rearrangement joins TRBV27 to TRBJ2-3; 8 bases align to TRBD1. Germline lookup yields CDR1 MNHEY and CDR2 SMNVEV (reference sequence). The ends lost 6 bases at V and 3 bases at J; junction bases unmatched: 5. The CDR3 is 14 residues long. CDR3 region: CASSNHRGTDTQYF. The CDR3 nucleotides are TGTGCCAGCAGCAACCACAGGGGGACAGATACGCAGTATTTT.

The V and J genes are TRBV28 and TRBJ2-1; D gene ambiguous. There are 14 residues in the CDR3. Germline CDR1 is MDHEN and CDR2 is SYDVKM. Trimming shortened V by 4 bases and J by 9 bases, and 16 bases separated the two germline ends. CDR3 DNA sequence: TGTGCCAGCAGTTCCCCGAGCAGGTCGAGTGAGCAGTTCTTC. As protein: CASSSPSRSSEQFF.

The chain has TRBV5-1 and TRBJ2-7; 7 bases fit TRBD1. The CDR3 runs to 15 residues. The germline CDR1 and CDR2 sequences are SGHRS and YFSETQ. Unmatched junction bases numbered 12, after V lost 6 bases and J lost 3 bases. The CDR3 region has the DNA TGCGCCAGCAAATCCCTCCCGGGACAGTACTACGAGCAGTACTTC. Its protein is CASKSLPGQYYEQYF.

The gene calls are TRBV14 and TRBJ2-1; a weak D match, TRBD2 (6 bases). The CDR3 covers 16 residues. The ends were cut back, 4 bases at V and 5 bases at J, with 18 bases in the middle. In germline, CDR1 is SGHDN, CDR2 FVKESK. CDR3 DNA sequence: TGTGCCAGCAGCCCATCGGGACTTTCACGTAACAATGAGCAGTTCTTC. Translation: CASSPSGLSRNNEQFF.

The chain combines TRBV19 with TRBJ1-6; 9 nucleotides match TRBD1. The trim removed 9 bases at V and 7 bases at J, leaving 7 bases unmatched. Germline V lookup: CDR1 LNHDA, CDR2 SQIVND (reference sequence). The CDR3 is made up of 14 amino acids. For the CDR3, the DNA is TGTGCCAGCCTAAACAGGGGGCAAAATTCACCCCTCCACTTT. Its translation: CASLNRGQNSPLHF.

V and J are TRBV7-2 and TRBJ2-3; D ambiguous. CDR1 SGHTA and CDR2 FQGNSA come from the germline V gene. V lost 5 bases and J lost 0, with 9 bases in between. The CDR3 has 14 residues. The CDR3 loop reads CASSPLSSTDTQYF. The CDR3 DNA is TGTGCCAGCAGCCCCCTTAGCAGCACAGATACGCAGTATTTT.

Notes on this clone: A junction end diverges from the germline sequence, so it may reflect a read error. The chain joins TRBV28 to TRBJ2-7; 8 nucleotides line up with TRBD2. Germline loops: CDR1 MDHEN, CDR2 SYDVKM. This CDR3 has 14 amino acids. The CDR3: CANSRGGTPYEQYF. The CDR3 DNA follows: TGTGCCAACAGTCGGGGGGGGACCCCCTACGAGCAGTACTTC.

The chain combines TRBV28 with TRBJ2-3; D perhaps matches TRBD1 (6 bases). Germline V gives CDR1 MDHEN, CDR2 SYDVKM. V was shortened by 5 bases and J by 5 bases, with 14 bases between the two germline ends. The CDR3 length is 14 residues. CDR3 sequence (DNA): TGTGCCAGCAGTGATGGACAGCGGAGAGATACGCAGTATTTT. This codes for CASSDGQRRDTQYF.

The CDR3: CASSLPKDSYNEQFF. The DNA for the CDR3 is TGTGCCAGCAGCTTACCCAAAGACAGCTACAATGAGCAGTTCTTC. This chain connects TRBV5-4 to TRBJ2-1, with D tentatively TRBD1 (5 bases). Germline lookup yields CDR1 SGHNT and CDR2 YYREEE (reference sequence). The V end lost 2 bases, the J end lost 3 bases, and 12 bases lay between the germline ends. The CDR3 runs 15 residues.

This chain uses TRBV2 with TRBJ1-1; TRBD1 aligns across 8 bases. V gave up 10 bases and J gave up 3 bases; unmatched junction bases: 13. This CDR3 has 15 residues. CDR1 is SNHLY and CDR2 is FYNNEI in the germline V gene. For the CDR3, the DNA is TGTGCCACTAAAAGACGGACAGGGTCCGACACTGAAGCTTTCTTT. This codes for CATKRRTGSDTEAFF.

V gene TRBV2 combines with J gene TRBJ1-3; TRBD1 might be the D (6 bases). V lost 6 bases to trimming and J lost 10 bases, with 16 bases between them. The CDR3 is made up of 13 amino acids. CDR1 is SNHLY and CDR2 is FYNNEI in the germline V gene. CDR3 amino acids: CASSENWGQTIYF. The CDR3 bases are TGTGCCAGCAGCGAAAACTGGGGACAAACCATATATTTT.

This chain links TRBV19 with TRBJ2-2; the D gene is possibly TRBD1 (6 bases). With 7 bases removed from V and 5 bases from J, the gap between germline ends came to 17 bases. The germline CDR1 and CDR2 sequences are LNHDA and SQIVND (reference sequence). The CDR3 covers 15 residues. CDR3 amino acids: CASNQPGAWTGELFF. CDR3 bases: TGTGCCAGTAACCAACCAGGGGCCTGGACCGGGGAGCTGTTTTTT.

The CDR3, as DNA: TGTGCCAGCAGCCCCCCCGGACTAGCCCCCAACAATGAGCAGTTCTTC. The encoded protein is CASSPPGLAPNNEQFF. The rearrangement joins TRBV2 to TRBJ2-1, with TRBD2 matching 8 bases. Germline trimming cut 6 bases from V and 5 bases from J; bases unmatched to any gene: 12. The CDR3 runs to 16 residues. CDR1 is SNHLY and CDR2 is FYNNEI in the germline V gene.

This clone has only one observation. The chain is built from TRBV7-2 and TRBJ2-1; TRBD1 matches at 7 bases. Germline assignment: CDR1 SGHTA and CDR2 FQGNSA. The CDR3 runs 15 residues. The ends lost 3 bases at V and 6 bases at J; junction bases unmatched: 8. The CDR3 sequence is CASSLRGQSSNEQFF. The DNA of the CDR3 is TGTGCCAGCAGCTTGAGGGGGCAAAGTTCCAATGAGCAGTTCTTC.

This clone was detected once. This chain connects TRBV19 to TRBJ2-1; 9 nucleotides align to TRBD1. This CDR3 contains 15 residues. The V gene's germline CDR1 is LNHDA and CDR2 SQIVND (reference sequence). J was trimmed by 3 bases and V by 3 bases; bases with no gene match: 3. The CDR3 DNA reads TGTGCCAGTAGTATCCCGGGACAGGGCTACAATGAGCAGTTCTTC. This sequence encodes CASSIPGQGYNEQFF.

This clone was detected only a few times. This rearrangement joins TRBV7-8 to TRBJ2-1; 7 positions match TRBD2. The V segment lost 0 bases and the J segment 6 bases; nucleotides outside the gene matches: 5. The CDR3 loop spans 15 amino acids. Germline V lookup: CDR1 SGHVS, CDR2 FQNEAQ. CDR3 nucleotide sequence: TGTGCCAGCAGCTTAGCCCCTAGCGGAATCAATGAGCAGTTCTTC. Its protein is CASSLAPSGINEQFF.

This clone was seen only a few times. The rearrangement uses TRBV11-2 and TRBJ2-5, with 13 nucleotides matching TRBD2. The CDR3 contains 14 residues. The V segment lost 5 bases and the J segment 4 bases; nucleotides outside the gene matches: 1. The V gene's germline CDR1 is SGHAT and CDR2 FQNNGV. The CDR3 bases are TGTGCCAGCAGCGGACTAGCGGGAGCAGAGACCCAGTACTTC. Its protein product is CASSGLAGAETQYF.

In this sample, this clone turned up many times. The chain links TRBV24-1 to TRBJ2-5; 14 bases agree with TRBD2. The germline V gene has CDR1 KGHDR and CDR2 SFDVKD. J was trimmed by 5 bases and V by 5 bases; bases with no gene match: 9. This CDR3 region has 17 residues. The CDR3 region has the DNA TGTGCCACCAGTGGGACTAGCGGGGGGCACCGTGGGGAGACCCAGTACTTC. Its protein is CATSGTSGGHRGETQYF.

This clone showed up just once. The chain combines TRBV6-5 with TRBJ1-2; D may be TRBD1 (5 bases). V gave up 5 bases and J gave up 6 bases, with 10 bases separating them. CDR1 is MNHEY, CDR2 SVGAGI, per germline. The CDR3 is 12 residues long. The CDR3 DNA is TGTGCCAGCAGTCGGACGGGGGATGGCTACACCTTC. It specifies CASSRTGDGYTF.